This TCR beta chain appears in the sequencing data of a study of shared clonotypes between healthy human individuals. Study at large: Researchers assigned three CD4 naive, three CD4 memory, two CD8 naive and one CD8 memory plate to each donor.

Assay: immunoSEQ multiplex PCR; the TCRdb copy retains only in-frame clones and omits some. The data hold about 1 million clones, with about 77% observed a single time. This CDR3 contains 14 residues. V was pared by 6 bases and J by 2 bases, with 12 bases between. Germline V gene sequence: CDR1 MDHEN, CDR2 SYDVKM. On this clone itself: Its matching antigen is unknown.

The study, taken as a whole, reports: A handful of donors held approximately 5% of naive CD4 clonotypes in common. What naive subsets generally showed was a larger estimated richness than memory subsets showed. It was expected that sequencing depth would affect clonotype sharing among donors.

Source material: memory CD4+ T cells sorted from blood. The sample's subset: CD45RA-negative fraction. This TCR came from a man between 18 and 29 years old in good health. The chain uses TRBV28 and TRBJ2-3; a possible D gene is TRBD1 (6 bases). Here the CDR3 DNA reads TGTGCCAGCAGGTCAGGGGTGTCCACAGATACGCAGTATTTT. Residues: CASRSGVSTDTQYF.